The 25 T cell receptor beta chains presented below share a single source sample, sequenced in a study of graft-versus-host responses after intestinal transplantation (dated by TCRdb to about 2021). Per the publication, the time point label means: cells obtained before transplantation from donor or recipient. The library was made by the immunoSEQ multiplex PCR assay. TCRdb carries this immuneACCESS record with in-frame sequences only. Its versions omit some clonotypes, under half of them owing to an unresolved V gene in the studies checked, with the rest unexplained. The sample contains about 150,000 clones, 80% to 95% of them found a single time. In total, the top ten clones hold 0.19% of the sample. Their recognized antigens are unknown. This sample comprised unstimulated CD4+ T cells sorted from spleen or lymph node cells, obtained before intestinal transplant. Receptor source: a human donor who received an intestinal transplant.

V usage is TRBV7-3 and J usage is TRBJ2-1, with 14 nucleotides matching TRBD2. The CDR3 loop spans 15 amino acids. Germline lookup yields CDR1 SGHTA and CDR2 FQGTGA. The V gene end was trimmed by 5 bases and the J gene end by 9 bases; junction bases not matched to a gene: 6. DNA for the CDR3: TGTGCCAGCAGCCCGCGACTAGCGGGAGGGGGTGAGCAGTTCTTC. Translation gives CASSPRLAGGGEQFF.

This clone was counted a single time. The V call is TRBV19, the J call TRBJ2-5; no firm D call. CDR1 is LNHDA, CDR2 SQIVND, per germline (reference sequence). Trimming cost V 3 bases and J 3 bases, with 11 bases left between them. The CDR3 is 14 amino acids. CDR3 coding DNA: TGTGCCAGTAGTATCCCAACGGCAAAAGAGACCCAGTACTTC. Protein: CASSIPTAKETQYF.

The CDR3 DNA is TGTGCCACCAGCAGAGATAATAGGGAAAACATTCAGTACTTC. It is translated as CATSRDNRENIQYF. The rearrangement joins TRBV15 to TRBJ2-4; no firm D call. The V end lost 0 bases, the J end lost 5 bases, and 8 bases lay between the germline ends. This CDR3 is 14 amino acids long. Germline CDR1 reads LNHNV; CDR2 reads YYDKDF (reference sequence).

V gene TRBV30 combines with J gene TRBJ1-5; 9 nucleotides align to TRBD1. Trimming cost V 5 bases and J 4 bases; bases outside gene matches: 3. The germline CDR1 and CDR2 sequences are GTSNPN and SVGIG (reference sequence). This CDR3 has 13 residues. The CDR3 sequence: CAWGQGRNQPQHF. The CDR3 coding sequence is TGTGCCTGGGGACAGGGGCGTAATCAGCCCCAGCATTTT.

The V and J genes are TRBV27 and TRBJ1-6, with D unresolved. The V gene's germline CDR1 is MNHEY and CDR2 SMNVEV (reference sequence). The V end was cut by 3 bases, the J end by 6 bases, with 12 bases between. The CDR3 runs 15 residues. The CDR3 loop reads CASSFTSQSNSPLHF. In DNA, the CDR3 is TGTGCCAGCAGTTTTACGAGCCAAAGTAATTCACCCCTCCACTTT.

The chain couples TRBV7-2 to TRBJ2-1, with 11 bases lining up with TRBD2. There are 18 residues in the CDR3. V was pared by 3 bases and J by 2 bases, with 9 bases of the junction left unmatched. The germline V gene has CDR1 SGHTA and CDR2 FQGNSA. The CDR3 region is CASSFRLAGGRAYNEQFF. In nucleotides, the CDR3 is TGTGCCAGCAGCTTTAGGCTAGCGGGAGGTCGCGCCTACAATGAGCAGTTCTTC.

This clone was seen only once. J is TRBJ2-1 and V is TRBV5-1; D not resolved. Germline lookup yields CDR1 SGHRS and CDR2 YFSETQ. The CDR3 spans 13 residues. The V end lost 1 base, the J end lost 6 bases, and 8 bases lay between the germline ends. This CDR3 is CASSLLRGNEQFF. The CDR3 region has the DNA TGCGCCAGCAGCTTGCTACGAGGCAATGAGCAGTTCTTC.

The chain recombines TRBV7-8 with TRBJ2-3; 10 nucleotides agree with TRBD2. V trimming: 5 bases; J trimming: 2 bases; junction bases outside the gene matches: 10. The CDR3 has 17 residues. Per the germline V gene, CDR1 is SGHVS and CDR2 is FQNEAQ. Written as DNA, the CDR3 is TGTGCCAGCAGCGAACCCCTAGCGGGAGCCCTCACAGATACGCAGTATTTT. Amino acids: CASSEPLAGALTDTQYF.

The rearrangement uses TRBV7-3 and TRBJ2-1; a weak D match, TRBD2 (6 bases). Trimming removed 5 bases from V and 0 bases from J, with 11 bases in between. The germline CDR1 and CDR2 sequences are SGHTA and FQGTGA. The CDR3 covers 15 residues. CDR3 residues: CASSQIAVSYNEQFF. CDR3 nucleotide sequence: TGTGCCAGCAGCCAAATAGCGGTCTCCTACAATGAGCAGTTCTTC.

The CDR3 spells CASSLRVGTEAFF. The CDR3 coding sequence is TGTGCCAGCAGCTTACGAGTTGGCACTGAAGCTTTCTTT. The chain combines TRBV11-2 with TRBJ1-1, with no clear D. The V gene lost 2 bases and the J gene lost 4 bases, with 8 bases spanning the gap. CDR1 is SGHAT, CDR2 FQNNGV, per germline. CDR3 size: 13 residues.

The genes are TRBV30 and TRBJ1-1; 7 bases are shared with TRBD1. The CDR3 runs 17 residues. Germline-derived CDR1 and CDR2 are GTSNPN and SVGIG (reference sequence). Trimming cost V 5 bases and J 4 bases; bases outside gene matches: 19. The CDR3 coding sequence is TGTGCCTGGTTTGAACCCGGACAGGAAGGTGTGCGCACTGAAGCTTTCTTT. This encodes CAWFEPGQEGVRTEAFF.

V usage is TRBV28 and J usage is TRBJ1-1, with unresolved D. CDR1 MDHEN and CDR2 SYDVKM come from the germline V gene. The CDR3 totals 13 residues. Deletions cut 1 base from V and 11 bases from J, with 14 bases between. CDR3 sequence (DNA): TGTGCCAGCAGTTTATTAGGAGGGTCTAAGGCTTTCTTT. It yields the protein CASSLLGGSKAFF.

V gene TRBV5-4 combines with J gene TRBJ2-5; D is unclear. This CDR3 contains 16 residues. Germline V gene lookup returns CDR1 SGHNT and CDR2 YYREEE (reference sequence). V was cut by 4 bases and J by 0 bases, with 16 bases left in between. The CDR3 loop reads CASSPGRAPYQETQYF. In DNA, the CDR3 is TGTGCCAGCAGCCCCGGACGTGCCCCGTACCAAGAGACCCAGTACTTC. The whole variable domain, filled in from reference TRBV5-4 and TRBJ2-5, reads ETGVTQSPTHLIKTRGQQVTLRCSSQSGHNTVSWYQQALGQGPQFIFQYYREEENGRGNFPPRFSGLQFPNYSSELNVNALELDDSALYLCASSPGRAPYQETQYFGPGTRLLVL.

The V gene is TRBV7-2, the J gene TRBJ2-1; D remains unclear. The V gene's germline CDR1 is SGHTA and CDR2 FQGNSA. This CDR3 spans 14 amino acids. The V end was cut by 2 bases, the J end by 0 bases, with 5 bases between. The CDR3 protein is CASSLKDSYNEQFF. The CDR3 DNA follows: TGTGCCAGCAGCTTAAAGGACTCCTACAATGAGCAGTTCTTC.

This clone was recorded only once. V usage is TRBV6-5 and J usage is TRBJ2-5, with 7 nucleotides matching TRBD1. Unmatched junction bases numbered 9, after V lost 2 bases and J lost 3 bases. Germline-derived CDR1 and CDR2 are MNHEY and SVGAGI. This CDR3 is built from 16 residues. CDR3 residues: CASSYRDRVSEETQYF. The CDR3 DNA reads TGTGCCAGCAGTTACCGGGACAGAGTTTCTGAAGAGACCCAGTACTTC.

In this sample, this clone turned up once. V and J are TRBV2 and TRBJ1-5, with a tentative D call TRBD1 (6 bases). The CDR3 covers 17 residues. V shed 7 bases and J shed 2 bases, with 21 bases lying between them. Germline CDR1 reads SNHLY; CDR2 reads FYNNEI. CDR3 coding DNA: TGTGCCAGCACACCAGGTTGGGGGCTAAGAGGCAATCAGCCCCAGCATTTT. This codes for CASTPGWGLRGNQPQHF.

This clone was picked up a small number of times. The chain employs TRBV5-1 and TRBJ2-2; 7 bases fit TRBD1. Unmatched junction bases numbered 0, after V lost 1 base and J lost 0 bases. This CDR3 has 15 amino acids. Germline-derived CDR1 and CDR2 are SGHRS and YFSETQ. CDR3 in amino acids: CASSLQGANTGELFF. The CDR3 coding sequence is TGCGCCAGCAGCTTGCAGGGGGCGAACACCGGGGAGCTGTTTTTT.

This chain uses TRBV4-2 with TRBJ1-1; D is uncertain. The CDR3 runs 15 residues. V dropped 7 bases and J dropped 0 bases, with 15 bases sitting between them. From germline, CDR1 is LGHNA and CDR2 YNFKEQ. The CDR3 region has the DNA TGTGCCAGCAAAGGGAGCGCTTTCATGAACACTGAAGCTTTCTTT. This encodes CASKGSAFMNTEAFF.

This chain connects TRBV6-1 to TRBJ2-3, with TRBD2 matching 7 bases. Unmatched junction bases numbered 3, after V lost 6 bases and J lost 0 bases. Germline V gene lookup returns CDR1 MNHNS and CDR2 SASEGT. This CDR3 is built from 14 residues. In DNA, the CDR3 is TGTGCCAGCAGCCATAGCGGGAGCACAGATACGCAGTATTTT. Encoded protein: CASSHSGSTDTQYF.

The V and J genes are TRBV9 and TRBJ1-2, with D unclear. The CDR3 spans 14 residues. Between the trimmed V and J ends, which lost 0 bases and 8 bases, there was a span of 14 bases. The germline V gene encodes CDR1 SGDLS and CDR2 YYNGEE. In DNA, the CDR3 is TGTGCCAGCAGCGTAGATGGTACCAGAAGGGGCTACACCTTC. It codes for CASSVDGTRRGYTF.

This rearrangement joins TRBV15 to TRBJ2-5; the match to TRBD2 covers 7 bases. The J call is in doubt because the DNA end fits TRBJ2-7 better. The CDR3 spans 16 residues. Germline CDR1 LNHNV, CDR2 YYDKDF (reference sequence). The CDR3 coding sequence is TGTGCCACCAGCAGAGATAGAACTCGGGAGGCGGCCGAGCAGTACTTC. This codes for CATSRDRTREAAEQYF.

This chain uses TRBV5-1 with TRBJ2-2; unclear D gene. V was cut by 5 bases and J by 0 bases, with 11 bases left in between. The CDR3 spans 15 residues. CDR1 is SGHRS, CDR2 YFSETQ, per germline. CDR3 amino acids: CASRDGRANTGELFF. Written as DNA, the CDR3 is TGCGCCAGCAGAGATGGACGGGCGAACACCGGGGAGCTGTTTTTT. The full variable domain, its missing parts supplied by reference TRBV5-1 and TRBJ2-2, is KAGVTQTPRYLIKTRGQQVTLSCSPISGHRSVSWYQQTPGQGLQFLFEYFSETQRNKGNFPGRFSGRQFSNSRSEMNVSTLELGDSALYLCASRDGRANTGELFFGEGSRLTVL.

J is TRBJ1-2 and V is TRBV30; TRBD1 is a possible D gene (5 bases). This CDR3 comprises 15 residues. Germline V lookup: CDR1 GTSNPN, CDR2 SVGIG (reference sequence). Trimming left V 0 bases short and J 5 bases short, with 16 bases between. The CDR3 here is CAWSVVPVGGYGYTF. The DNA for the CDR3 is TGTGCCTGGAGTGTAGTCCCCGTTGGGGGATATGGCTACACCTTC.

This clone was seen once. The chain carries TRBV7-2 and TRBJ2-5, with 9 nucleotides matching TRBD2. Near its end, the DNA agrees better with TRBJ2-7, so the J call may be wrong. The CDR3 sequence is 16 residues long. Per the germline V gene, CDR1 is SGHTA and CDR2 is FQGNSA. The CDR3 spells CASSLAQTSGPYEQYF. In DNA, the CDR3 is TGTGCCAGCAGCTTAGCTCAGACTAGCGGTCCCTACGAGCAGTACTTC.

The chain has TRBV11-2 and TRBJ2-1; no clear D. In germline, CDR1 is SGHAT, CDR2 FQNNGV. The CDR3 is made up of 14 amino acids. V lost 0 bases and J 9 bases, leaving 12 bases between the germline ends. The CDR3 region has the DNA TGTGCCAGCAGCTTAGAAGCGAACGGGTTTGAGCAGTTCTTC. As protein: CASSLEANGFEQFF.